The 19 T cell receptor beta chains reported below all come from one sample, sequenced in a study of cytomegalovirus exposure and HLA in healthy donors. The PCR contained 60 Vbeta and 13 Jbeta primers. Assay used: immunoSEQ multiplex PCR; TCRdb lists only in-frame clones, some missing. There are 90,000 to 120,000 clones in the sample; 81% occur only once, and approximately 2.2% lies in the top ten. Sequencing input: PBMCs. The receptors shown here come from a man younger than 45 in good health and CMV-seronegative.

This sequence joins TRBV28 and TRBJ2-3, with D uncertain. The V and J ends lost 8 bases and 2 bases respectively, with 11 bases between them. The CDR3 has 13 residues. Germline V gene sequence: CDR1 MDHEN, CDR2 SYDVKM. CDR3 nucleotides: TGTGCCAGCGGCCTCCACCCCACAGATACGCAGTATTTT. It encodes CASGLHPTDTQYF.

This clone is classed as medium-sized. This CDR3 is CASIPRGTRDQPQHF. In DNA form, the CDR3 reads TGTGCCAGCATCCCAAGGGGGACGCGGGATCAGCCCCAGCATTTT. The V and J genes are TRBV27 and TRBJ1-5; a weak D match, TRBD1 (6 bases). Trimming cost V 7 bases and J 5 bases, with 18 bases left between them. The length of the CDR3 is 15 residues. Per germline, CDR1 MNHEY and CDR2 SMNVEV (reference sequence).

The V and J genes are TRBV7-2 and TRBJ2-5; 9 nucleotides line up with TRBD2. Germline CDR1 and CDR2: SGHTA and FQGNSA. The CDR3 runs 17 residues. The trim removed 6 bases at V and 3 bases at J, leaving 14 bases unmatched. The CDR3 DNA is TGTGCCAGCAGACCCGGGCGGGGACTAGCTGCTGAAGAGACCCAGTACTTC. Protein sequence: CASRPGRGLAAEETQYF.

The sample holds one count of this clone. This chain joins TRBV6-1 and TRBJ1-2; D is unclear. CDR1 is MNHNS and CDR2 is SASEGT in the germline V gene. V lost 2 bases to trimming and J lost 0 bases, with 10 bases between them. The CDR3 has 15 amino acids. The CDR3 DNA is TGTGCCAGCAGTGAATACCCGCGCCCTAACTATGGCTACACCTTC. It yields the protein CASSEYPRPNYGYTF.

V usage is TRBV7-2 and J usage is TRBJ2-7; D unresolved. The CDR3 is 14 residues long. Germline V CDR1 and CDR2: SGHTA, FQGNSA. Trimming removed 1 base at V and 2 bases at J, with 9 bases between. The CDR3 DNA follows: TGTGCCAGCAGCTTAGATCCCGGTCCCTACGAGCAGTACTTC. Amino acids: CASSLDPGPYEQYF.

This clone was counted a few times. The chain employs TRBV4-1 and TRBJ2-1, with 9 bases fitting TRBD2. Trimming removed 3 bases from V and 4 bases from J; junction bases left unmatched: 10. Germline V lookup: CDR1 MGHRA, CDR2 YSYEKL. CDR3 length: 17 amino acids. This chain's CDR3 is CASSQSMRGGLYNEQFF. In nucleotides, the CDR3 is TGCGCCAGCAGCCAGTCGATGCGGGGGGGCCTGTACAATGAGCAGTTCTTC.

The count of this clone is one. The chain joins TRBV2 to TRBJ2-1; D unclear. The CDR3 runs to 12 residues. Trimming took off 4 bases at V and 6 bases at J, with 7 bases between the two ends. Germline CDR1 reads SNHLY; CDR2 reads FYNNEI. CDR3 nucleotides: TGTGCCAGCAGTGGGCCTGGCAATGAGCAGTTCTTC. Amino acid sequence: CASSGPGNEQFF.

The rearrangement links TRBV2 to TRBJ2-2; D gene uncertain. Germline values: CDR1 SNHLY, CDR2 FYNNEI. The CDR3 contains 14 residues. Trimming took off 4 bases at V and 6 bases at J, with 12 bases between the two ends. The CDR3, as DNA: TGTGCCAGCAGTGGGAAGAGGCCATCCGGGGAGCTGTTTTTT. Encoded protein: CASSGKRPSGELFF.

V is TRBV13 and J is TRBJ2-3; a weak D match, TRBD2 (5 bases). V lost 6 bases and J lost 3, with 7 bases in between. The length of the CDR3 is 12 residues. Per the germline V gene, CDR1 is PRHDT and CDR2 is FYEKMQ (reference sequence). Here the CDR3 DNA reads TGTGCCAGCAGTTCGGGGACAGATACGCAGTATTTT. Translating it yields CASSSGTDTQYF.

The chain uses TRBV4-1 and TRBJ2-7, with 7 nucleotides matching TRBD1. The CDR3 is 17 residues long. Germline V gene lookup returns CDR1 MGHRA and CDR2 YSYEKL. The V gene end was trimmed by 3 bases and the J gene end by 6 bases; junction bases not matched to a gene: 17. The CDR3 region has the DNA TGCGCCAGCAGCCATCGCCCAAGACAGGGCCCGCGGGTCGAGCAGTACTTC. Encoded protein: CASSHRPRQGPRVEQYF.

The chain combines TRBV6-1 with TRBJ2-5; D possibly corresponds to TRBD1 (6 bases). V lost 8 bases and J lost 4, with 8 bases in between. This CDR3 is built from 11 residues. Germline V CDR1 and CDR2: MNHNS, SASEGT. CDR3 nucleotides: TGTGCCAGCCGGGACATAGAGACCCAGTACTTC. It specifies CASRDIETQYF.

The CDR3 region is CASSIFGSGANVLTF. As DNA, the CDR3 is TGTGCCAGTAGTATCTTCGGGTCTGGGGCCAACGTCCTGACTTTC. The chain has TRBV19 and TRBJ2-6; D ambiguous. The CDR3 runs to 15 residues. Germline V gene sequence: CDR1 LNHDA, CDR2 SQIVND (reference sequence). The V and J ends lost 3 bases and 1 base respectively, with 7 bases between them.

The rearrangement joins TRBV6-5 to TRBJ2-3, with 8 bases fitting TRBD2. CDR3 length: 14 amino acids. Trimming at V came to 7 bases and at J to 4 bases, leaving 7 bases not matched to a gene. CDR1 and CDR2 (germline): MNHEY, SVGAGI. The CDR3 loop reads CASTKAGAPDTQYF. For the CDR3, the DNA is TGTGCCAGCACCAAAGCGGGAGCCCCAGATACGCAGTATTTT.

The J gene is TRBJ2-7, the V gene TRBV5-1; possible D gene TRBD2, 7 bases. This CDR3 comprises 15 residues. Germline V CDR1 and CDR2: SGHRS, YFSETQ. V was clipped by 7 bases and J by 3 bases, with 20 bases between them. The CDR3 spells CASAIGGGGDYEQYF. CDR3 bases: TGCGCCAGCGCCATTGGGGGCGGGGGAGACTACGAGCAGTACTTC.

The V call is TRBV2, the J call TRBJ1-2; D is possibly TRBD1 (6 bases). Trimming shortened V by 3 bases and J by 7 bases, and 18 bases separated the two germline ends. The CDR3 loop spans 15 amino acids. CDR1 is SNHLY, CDR2 FYNNEI, per germline. CDR3 in amino acids: CASSDWAAGVSGYTF. The CDR3 DNA sequence: TGTGCCAGCAGTGATTGGGCGGCAGGGGTCTCTGGCTACACCTTC. Full variable domain (missing parts from reference TRBV2 and TRBJ1-2): EPEVTQTPSHQVTQMGQEVILRCVPISNHLYFYWYRQILGQKVEFLVSFYNNEISEKSEIFDDQFSVERPDGSNFTLKIRSTKLEDSAMYFCASSDWAAGVSGYTFGSGTRLTVV.

The chain carries TRBV9 and TRBJ1-1; D gene ambiguous. CDR1 is SGDLS, CDR2 YYNGEE, per germline. Between the trimmed V and J ends, which lost 4 bases and 6 bases, there was a span of 16 bases. The length of the CDR3 is 14 residues. The CDR3 bases are TGTGCCAGCAGCTCCAGAGGAGAGAGGGCTGAAGCTTTCTTT. Translated: CASSSRGERAEAFF.

The V call is TRBV5-1, the J call TRBJ1-1; D is ambiguous. The CDR3 runs to 12 residues. V was shortened by 2 bases and J by 4 bases, with 6 bases between the two germline ends. Germline values: CDR1 SGHRS, CDR2 YFSETQ. CDR3: CASSFHITEAFF. CDR3 bases: TGCGCCAGCAGCTTCCACATCACTGAAGCTTTCTTT.

This chain links TRBV6-1 with TRBJ2-7, with D possibly TRBD1 on 5 matching bases. Germline V CDR1 and CDR2: MNHNS, SASEGT. Trimming took 2 bases from V and 3 from J, leaving 17 bases between them. CDR3 size: 16 residues. The CDR3 DNA reads as TGTGCCAGCAGTGAATCCCCCGGTGGGGCGGTCTACGAGCAGTACTTC. It specifies CASSESPGGAVYEQYF.

V is TRBV6-1 and J is TRBJ2-1; D possibly corresponds to TRBD1 (6 bases). This CDR3 contains 15 residues. Trimming took 6 bases from V and 11 from J, leaving 23 bases between them. Germline V lookup: CDR1 MNHNS, CDR2 SASEGT. This CDR3 reads CASRGQGEPGAKQFF. The CDR3 bases are TGTGCCAGCAGGGGACAAGGGGAGCCCGGGGCGAAGCAGTTCTTC.